The source of this T cell receptor beta chain is a study of blood T cell repertoires in COVID-19. The table came from immunoSEQ multiplex PCR; TCRdb's copy has only in-frame clones and leaves some out. The sample contains 300,000 or so clones, around 87% of which appear only once. This clone turned up a few times. Per the germline V gene, CDR1 is MDHEN and CDR2 is SYDVKM. J was trimmed by 5 bases and V by 5 bases; bases with no gene match: 10. The CDR3 contains 15 residues. Sample: peripheral blood. The chain has TRBV28 and TRBJ2-5; the match to TRBD2 covers 8 bases. The origin of this receptor is an older man with acute or convalescent COVID-19. The CDR3 nucleotides are TGTGCCAGCAGTAGGCCAGGTGGCGGGGGGGAGACCCAGTACTTC. Translation gives CASSRPGGGGETQYF.